Following are 10 T cell receptor beta chains from one sample sequenced in a study of shared T cell receptors in the human thymus. The table came from immunoSEQ multiplex PCR; TCRdb's copy has only in-frame clones and leaves some out. The sample holds under 850,000 clones, more than 75% seen once. A further study also used this sample, focusing on human thymus T cells.

Sequencing was done on a sample of thymocytes. These receptors were taken from a boy in the first two years of life with a congenital heart defect.

The chain has TRBV29-1 and TRBJ2-2; TRBD2 is a possible D gene (5 bases). CDR3 size: 16 residues. Germline CDR1 is SQVTM and CDR2 is ANQGSEA. The V gene lost 6 bases and the J gene lost 6 bases, with 23 bases spanning the gap. CDR3 nucleotides: TGCAGCGTAGCCGAAAGCTTAAAACTAGTTCCCGGGGAGCTGTTTTTT. Its translation is CSVAESLKLVPGELFF.

This chain joins TRBV27 and TRBJ2-7; the D gene is possibly TRBD2 (7 bases). The germline gives CDR1 MNHEY, CDR2 SMNVEV (reference sequence). The CDR3 is made up of 20 amino acids. Trimming removed 7 bases from V and 0 bases from J, with 31 bases in between. The CDR3 DNA follows: TGTGCCAGCAAACTCAAGCTAACCGGGACACCGGGAGGTAGCTCCTACGAGCAGTACTTC. Translation gives CASKLKLTGTPGGSSYEQYF.

The rearrangement links TRBV5-1 to TRBJ2-1; 7 bases map to TRBD2. V lost 0 bases to trimming and J lost 6 bases; unmatched junction nucleotides: 6. The CDR3 covers 15 residues. Germline V gene sequence: CDR1 SGHRS, CDR2 YFSETQ. CDR3 in amino acids: CASSLGREEVNEQFF. CDR3 in DNA: TGCGCCAGCAGCTTGGGACGGGAGGAGGTCAATGAGCAGTTCTTC.

The chain joins TRBV30 to TRBJ2-7; 11 bases are a match to TRBD2. Trimming removed 1 base from V and 4 bases from J; junction bases left unmatched: 9. Looked up from germline, CDR1 is GTSNPN and CDR2 is SVGIG (reference sequence). The length of the CDR3 is 16 residues. CDR3 bases: TGTGCCTGGAGTGGTCATAGCGGGAGGGATACATACGAGCAGTACTTC. Amino acid sequence: CAWSGHSGRDTYEQYF.

This clone has more than one count but fewer than ten. V and J are TRBV9 and TRBJ1-3; D gene ambiguous. The CDR3 is 14 residues long. CDR1 is SGDLS, CDR2 YYNGEE, per germline. With 0 bases removed from V and 0 bases from J, the gap between germline ends came to 4 bases. The CDR3 reads CASSVDSSGNTIYF. CDR3 coding DNA: TGTGCCAGCAGCGTAGACAGCTCTGGAAACACCATATATTTT.

The chain links TRBV28 to TRBJ2-3; D perhaps matches TRBD2 (7 bases). This CDR3 comprises 17 residues. The V gene's germline CDR1 is MDHEN and CDR2 SYDVKM. Trimming shortened V by 0 bases and J by 0 bases, and 13 bases separated the two germline ends. CDR3 sequence (DNA): TGTGCCAGCAGTTTATGCAAGGGGGGGACGAGCACAGATACGCAGTATTTT. Translation: CASSLCKGGTSTDTQYF.

The V call is TRBV28, the J call TRBJ2-7, with TRBD2 as a possible D gene (6 bases). CDR3 length: 14 residues. The germline gives CDR1 MDHEN, CDR2 SYDVKM. Trimming left V 5 bases short and J 4 bases short, with 15 bases between. The CDR3 sequence: CASSPWGERYEQYF. The CDR3 region has the DNA TGTGCCAGCAGTCCTTGGGGGGAACGGTACGAGCAGTACTTC.

V and J are TRBV7-6 and TRBJ2-3, with 10 bases lining up with TRBD1. The V gene end was trimmed by 5 bases and the J gene end by 3 bases; junction bases not matched to a gene: 5. The germline CDR1 and CDR2 sequences are SGHVS and FNYEAQ. CDR3 length equals 15 residues. The CDR3 DNA reads TGTGCCAGCAGCCCCGGACAGGGGGGGACAGATACGCAGTATTTT. Translating it yields CASSPGQGGTDTQYF.

The gene calls are TRBV7-3 and TRBJ1-1, with no clear D. Germline CDR1 reads SGHTA; CDR2 reads FQGTGA. The germline V and J ends were trimmed by 1 base and 1 base, with 7 bases remaining between them. This CDR3 region has 14 residues. CDR3 coding DNA: TGTGCCAGCAGCTTAAGCGCGGAGAACACTGAAGCTTTCTTT. Its translation: CASSLSAENTEAFF.

About this clone: The same CDR3 also results from other DNA sequences found in this sample. The V gene is TRBV20-1, the J gene TRBJ2-7; D remains ambiguous. Germline CDR1 reads DFQATT; CDR2 reads SNEGSKA (reference sequence). Between the trimmed V and J ends, which lost 6 bases and 4 bases, there was a span of 7 bases. This CDR3 spans 10 amino acids. CDR3 DNA sequence: TGCAGTGCCCCTCTTTACGAGCAGTACTTC. Its protein is CSAPLYEQYF.